This T cell receptor beta chain was sequenced in a study of Ad26.COV2.S vaccination and SARS-CoV-2 variants. The wider study: Intramuscular Ad26.COV2.S at 5x10^10 or 1x10^11 viral particles.

Measured with immunoSEQ multiplex PCR; TCRdb has only the in-frame clones, and not every one. The data contain around 340,000 clones, approximately 90% of them singletons. Treatment in this sample: roughly 19 received Ad26.COV2.S at low or high dose, single or two shots; roughly 5 received placebo; per-sample allocation not given. Day 63 following the first vaccine or placebo injection was when the samples were taken. The sample came from a Boston adult aged 18-55 years. Germline V CDR1 and CDR2: LGHNT, FRNRAP. Trimming removed 0 bases from V and 5 bases from J, with 10 bases in between. The CDR3 covers 14 residues.

J is TRBJ1-1 and V is TRBV12-5; D perhaps matches TRBD1 (5 bases). The sequence was collected from a person aged 18-60 years who received the Ad26.COV2.S COVID-19 vaccine or a placebo. The sequencing here drew on peripheral blood, taken in a trial of Ad26.COV2.S vaccine versus placebo. CDR3 bases: TGTGCTAGTGGTTTGGTCGGGGGGGTTACTGAAGCTTTCTTT. This codes for CASGLVGGVTEAFF.